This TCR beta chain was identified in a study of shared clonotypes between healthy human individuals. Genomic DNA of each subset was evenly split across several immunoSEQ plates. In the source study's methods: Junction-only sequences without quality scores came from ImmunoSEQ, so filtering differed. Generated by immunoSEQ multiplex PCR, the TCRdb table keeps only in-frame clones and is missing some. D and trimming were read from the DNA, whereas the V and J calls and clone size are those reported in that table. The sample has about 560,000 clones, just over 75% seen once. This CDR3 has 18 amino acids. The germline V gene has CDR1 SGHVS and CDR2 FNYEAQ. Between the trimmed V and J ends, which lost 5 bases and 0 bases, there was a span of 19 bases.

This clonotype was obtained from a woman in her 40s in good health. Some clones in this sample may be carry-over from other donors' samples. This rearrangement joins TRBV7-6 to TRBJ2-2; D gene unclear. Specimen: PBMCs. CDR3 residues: CASSKRPTRRSNTGELFF. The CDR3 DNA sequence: TGTGCCAGCAGCAAAAGACCGACCCGGAGATCGAACACCGGGGAGCTGTTTTTT. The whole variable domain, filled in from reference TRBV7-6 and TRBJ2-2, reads GAGVSQSPRYKVTKRGQDVALRCDPISGHVSLYWYRQALGQGPEFLTYFNYEAQQDKSGLPNDRFSAERPEGSISTLTIQRTEQRDSAMYRCASSKRPTRRSNTGELFFGEGSRLTVL.